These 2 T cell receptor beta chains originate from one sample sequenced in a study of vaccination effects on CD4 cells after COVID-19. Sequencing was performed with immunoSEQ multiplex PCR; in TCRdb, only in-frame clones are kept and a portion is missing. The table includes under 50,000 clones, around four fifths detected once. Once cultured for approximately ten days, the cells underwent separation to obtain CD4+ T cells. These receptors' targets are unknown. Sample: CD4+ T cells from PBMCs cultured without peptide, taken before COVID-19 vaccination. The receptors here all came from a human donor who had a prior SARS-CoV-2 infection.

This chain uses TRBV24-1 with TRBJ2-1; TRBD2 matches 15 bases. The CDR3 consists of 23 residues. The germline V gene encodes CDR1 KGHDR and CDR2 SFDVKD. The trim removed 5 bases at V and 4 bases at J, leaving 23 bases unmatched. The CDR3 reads CATSAPWSPGLAGGPPLYNEQFF. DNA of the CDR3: TGTGCCACCAGTGCCCCCTGGTCCCCGGGACTAGCGGGAGGCCCCCCCTTATACAATGAGCAGTTCTTC.

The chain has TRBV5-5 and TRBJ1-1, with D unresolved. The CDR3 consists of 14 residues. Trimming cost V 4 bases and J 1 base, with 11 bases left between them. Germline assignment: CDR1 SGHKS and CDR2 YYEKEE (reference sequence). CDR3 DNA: TGTGCCAGCAGCGACCTCCCCTCGAACACTGAAGCTTTCTTT. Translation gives CASSDLPSNTEAFF. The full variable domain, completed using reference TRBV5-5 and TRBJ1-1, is DAGVTQSPTHLIKTRGQQVTLRCSPISGHKSVSWYQQVLGQGPQFIFQYYEKEERGRGNFPDRFSARQFPNYSSELNVNALLLGDSALYLCASSDLPSNTEAFFGQGTRLTVV.